This T cell receptor (beta chain) was recovered during a study of beta chain features in type 1 diabetes. Each population that was sorted was more than 95% pure. Sequenced material consisted of expressed TCRB transcripts (all of the isolated RNA was reverse transcribed). This table comes from immunoSEQ multiplex PCR, and its TCRdb copy is limited to in-frame clones, with some not included. The table lists about 110,000 clones, around 40% of them singletons. The sequence derives from a woman younger than 30 in good health. Input material: stem cell memory CD4+ T cells from blood.

CDR3 residues: CSVIQHPNSPLHF. CDR3 bases: TGCAGCGTGATTCAACATCCGAATTCACCCCTCCACTTT. The chain is built from TRBV29-1 and TRBJ1-6, with D hard to call. Germline CDR1 reads SQVTM; CDR2 reads ANQGSEA. The CDR3 is made up of 13 amino acids. Trimming pared 6 bases from V and 7 bases from J, leaving 13 bases between.